The 27 T cell receptor beta chains reported below all come from one sample, sequenced in a study of Ad26.COV2.S vaccination and SARS-CoV-2 variants. Here immunoSEQ multiplex PCR was the method, and the copy in TCRdb shows in-frame clones only, minus some. The data hold over 450,000 clones, with about 89% observed a single time. Treatment meaning: roughly 19 received Ad26.COV2.S at low or high dose, single or two shots; several received placebo; per-sample allocation not given. Material that was analyzed had been drawn on day 63 after the first vaccine or placebo injection. The specimen was peripheral blood, collected in a trial of Ad26.COV2.S vaccine versus placebo. These receptor sequences come from a person between 18 and 59 years old who received the Ad26.COV2.S COVID-19 vaccine or a placebo.

The rearrangement uses TRBV27 and TRBJ2-5; TRBD1 matches 7 bases. Germline V gene data show CDR1 as MNHEY and CDR2 as SMNVEV (reference sequence). The CDR3 covers 14 residues. J was trimmed by 5 bases and V by 5 bases; bases with no gene match: 8. CDR3 residues: CASSTRQGGETQYF. CDR3 coding DNA: TGTGCCAGCAGTACAAGACAGGGCGGCGAGACCCAGTACTTC.

The chain joins TRBV6-5 to TRBJ1-1, with D perhaps matching TRBD1 (5 bases). The CDR3 is 14 residues long. Trimming shortened V by 7 bases and J by 4 bases, and 16 bases separated the two germline ends. Per the germline V gene, CDR1 is MNHEY and CDR2 is SVGAGI. In DNA form, the CDR3 reads TGTGCCAGCACTCAGACCCCCAGGGTCACTGAAGCTTTCTTT. Amino acids: CASTQTPRVTEAFF.

The CDR3 reads CAWTKQRLYGYTF. DNA of the CDR3: TGTGCCTGGACCAAACAGAGATTGTATGGCTACACCTTC. The genes are TRBV30 and TRBJ1-2; D uncertain. CDR3 length: 13 amino acids. Germline values: CDR1 GTSNPN, CDR2 SVGIG (reference sequence). Trimming removed 4 bases from V and 5 bases from J, with 14 bases in between. Full variable domain (missing parts from reference TRBV30 and TRBJ1-2): SQTIHQWPATLVQPVGSPLSLECTVEGTSNPNLYWYRQAAGRGLQLLFYSVGIGQISSEVPQNLSASRPQDRQFILSSKKLLLSDSGFYLCAWTKQRLYGYTFGSGTRLTVV.

The V call is TRBV28, the J call TRBJ2-3; 7 positions match TRBD2. The J segment lost 6 bases and the V segment lost 6 bases, leaving 21 bases of the junction unmatched. CDR3 size: 18 residues. CDR1 MDHEN and CDR2 SYDVKM come from the germline V gene. CDR3 bases: TGTGCCAGCAGCCCGCCCCTTCGACTAGCTACCATATGGGATACGCAGTATTTT. Amino acid sequence: CASSPPLRLATIWDTQYF.

The V gene is TRBV18, the J gene TRBJ2-1; 12 bases are a match to TRBD2. This CDR3 has 16 amino acids. Losses at the gene ends were 8 bases for V and 8 bases for J; bases not matched to a gene: 13. Germline assignment: CDR1 KGHSH and CDR2 LQKENI. The CDR3 sequence is CASTTRLAGVLDEQFF. The CDR3 DNA follows: TGTGCCAGCACGACGCGACTAGCGGGGGTCCTCGATGAGCAGTTCTTC.

V gene TRBV28 combines with J gene TRBJ2-7; TRBD2 matches 10 bases. V was clipped by 11 bases and J by 3 bases; unmatched bases: 7. From germline, CDR1 is MDHEN and CDR2 SYDVKM. The CDR3 contains 13 residues. This chain's CDR3 is CAGSTSGDYEQYF. The CDR3 DNA reads as TGTGCCGGATCCACTAGCGGGGACTACGAGCAGTACTTC. Using reference TRBV28 and TRBJ2-7 for the parts outside the CDR3, the full variable domain is DVKVTQSSRYLVKRTGEKVFLECVQDMDHENMFWYRQDPGLGLRLIYFSYDVKMKEKGDIPEGYSVSREKKERFSLILESASTNQTSMYLCAGSTSGDYEQYFGPGTRLTVT.

The V gene is TRBV7-2, the J gene TRBJ2-7, with no clear D. The CDR3 is 13 amino acids. Germline V CDR1 and CDR2: SGHTA, FQGNSA. Trimming removed 3 bases at V and 2 bases at J, with 8 bases between. In DNA, the CDR3 is TGTGCCAGCAGCTTGCCCGGGCCCTACGAGCAGTACTTC. Translation: CASSLPGPYEQYF.

This clone came up once. The V gene is TRBV7-9, the J gene TRBJ1-4, with a tentative D call TRBD1 (5 bases). CDR3 length equals 15 residues. V was clipped by 1 base and J by 4 bases, with 10 bases between them. The germline V gene has CDR1 SEHNR and CDR2 FQNEAQ (reference sequence). CDR3 DNA sequence: TGTGCCAGCAGCTTAGGCGTGGGGGATAATGAAAAACTGTTTTTT. This codes for CASSLGVGDNEKLFF.

CDR3 residues: CASSVASSSSTNEKLFF. Here the CDR3 DNA reads TGTGCCAGCAGCGTAGCCTCGAGCAGTTCAACTAATGAAAAACTGTTTTTT. The chain uses TRBV9 and TRBJ1-4, with unresolved D. The CDR3 has 17 residues. V shed 0 bases and J shed 0 bases, with 12 bases lying between them. CDR1 and CDR2 from the germline V gene are SGDLS and YYNGEE. Full variable domain (remainder filled in from reference TRBV9 and TRBJ1-4): DSGVTQTPKHLITATGQRVTLRCSPRSGDLSVYWYQQSLDQGLQFLIQYYNGEERAKGNILERFSAQQFPDLHSELNLSSLELGDSALYFCASSVASSSSTNEKLFFGSGTQLSVL.

CDR3 bases: TGTGCCAGCAGTGAAGCAATGGTTAGCAATCAGCCCCAGCATTTT. It yields the protein CASSEAMVSNQPQHF. The chain is built from TRBV6-1 and TRBJ1-5; D call uncertain. Germline loops: CDR1 MNHNS, CDR2 SASEGT. Trimming left V 0 bases short and J 0 bases short, with 6 bases between. This CDR3 contains 15 residues.

Comments on this clone: At the DNA level, this CDR3 is encoded by other sequences in the same sample as well. This sequence joins TRBV7-6 and TRBJ1-1; no definite D call. The germline V gene has CDR1 SGHVS and CDR2 FNYEAQ. This CDR3 comprises 13 residues. Deletions cut 0 bases from V and 4 bases from J, with 6 bases between. CDR3 coding DNA: TGTGCCAGCAGCTTAGCCGATGGCACTGAAGCTTTCTTT. Translated: CASSLADGTEAFF.

This chain uses TRBV28 with TRBJ1-1; D uncertain. This CDR3 is 13 amino acids long. Germline V CDR1 and CDR2: MDHEN, SYDVKM. Trimming shortened V by 2 bases and J by 1 base, and 5 bases separated the two germline ends. Written as DNA, the CDR3 is TGTGCCAGCAGTTTACTGCCGAACACTGAAGCTTTCTTT. Translation gives CASSLLPNTEAFF.

The J gene is TRBJ1-2, the V gene TRBV10-3; D perhaps matches TRBD1 (5 bases). In germline, CDR1 is ENHRY, CDR2 SYGVKD. The V end lost 6 bases, the J end lost 4 bases, and 18 bases lay between the germline ends. This CDR3 contains 15 residues. Written as DNA, the CDR3 is TGTGCCATCAGAGCTTCAGGGTTGACTGCCTATGGCTACACCTTC. Translated, it gives CAIRASGLTAYGYTF.

Details on this clone: Other DNA sequences in the same sample also yield this CDR3. The rearrangement joins TRBV18 to TRBJ1-2, with a tentative D call TRBD1 (5 bases). This CDR3 is built from 12 residues. CDR1 is KGHSH and CDR2 is LQKENI in the germline V gene. V lost 3 bases and J lost 7, with 9 bases in between. The DNA for the CDR3 is TGTGCCAGCTCACCGGAGGGACTTGGCTACACCTTC. Translating gives CASSPEGLGYTF.

This chain connects TRBV28 to TRBJ1-6; D ambiguous. Germline V CDR1 and CDR2: MDHEN, SYDVKM. The CDR3 covers 17 residues. Trimming cost V 1 base and J 0 bases, with 10 bases left between them. The CDR3 loop reads CASSLYGGNSYNSPLHF. The CDR3 DNA sequence: TGTGCCAGCAGTTTATACGGCGGAAACTCCTATAATTCACCCCTCCACTTT.

The rearrangement joins TRBV7-9 to TRBJ1-2, with D uncertain. The CDR3 totals 12 residues. Germline V gene lookup returns CDR1 SEHNR and CDR2 FQNEAQ (reference sequence). V shed 3 bases and J shed 7 bases, with 9 bases lying between them. The CDR3 is CASSFASGGYTF. The CDR3 coding sequence is TGTGCCAGCAGCTTTGCGTCGGGTGGCTACACCTTC.

CDR3 in DNA: TGCGCCAGCAGCCCTGGGACCCTAGGTTACGAGCAGTACTTC. Amino acids: CASSPGTLGYEQYF. The chain uses TRBV5-1 and TRBJ2-7; D may be TRBD1 or TRBD2 (5 bases each). The CDR3 sequence is 14 residues long. V lost 4 bases and J lost 4, with 15 bases in between. Germline V gene sequence: CDR1 SGHRS, CDR2 YFSETQ.

This rearrangement joins TRBV7-3 to TRBJ2-2; the D gene is possibly TRBD1 (5 bases). Germline V gene data show CDR1 as SGHTA and CDR2 as FQGTGA. CDR3 length: 18 residues. V was cut by 5 bases and J by 2 bases, with 21 bases left in between. The CDR3, as DNA: TGTGCCAGCAGCCTAGTCCAGGGCCGCAGCTCTAACACCGGGGAGCTGTTTTTT. It codes for CASSLVQGRSSNTGELFF.

The chain's CDR3 is CASKRAGPANTGELFF. The DNA of the CDR3 is TGTGCCAGTAAACGAGCGGGGCCCGCGAACACCGGGGAGCTGTTTTTT. The chain joins TRBV19 to TRBJ2-2; TRBD2 agrees at 7 bases. After removal of 7 bases from V and 0 bases from J, the junction contained 8 bases not matched to a gene. CDR1 is LNHDA, CDR2 SQIVND, per germline (reference sequence). CDR3 size: 16 residues.

The chain links TRBV28 to TRBJ2-5, with D tentatively TRBD2 (6 bases). V lost 3 bases and J 4 bases, leaving 21 bases between the germline ends. Germline V gene data show CDR1 as MDHEN and CDR2 as SYDVKM. This CDR3 has 17 residues. The CDR3 DNA is TGTGCCAGCAGTTTTGGTTCGCGGGAAGCCCTTCGAGAGACCCAGTACTTC. Its protein product is CASSFGSREALRETQYF.

J is TRBJ1-1 and V is TRBV6-6; perhaps TRBD1 as D (5 bases). The V end lost 2 bases, the J end lost 5 bases, and 15 bases lay between the germline ends. The germline V gene has CDR1 MNHNY and CDR2 SVGAGI (reference sequence). This CDR3 is 15 amino acids long. CDR3 loop: CASSYGGAGGTEAFF. The CDR3 coding sequence is TGTGCCAGCAGTTACGGAGGGGCAGGTGGGACTGAAGCTTTCTTT.

This chain connects TRBV27 to TRBJ2-2; 8 bases agree with TRBD1. V was clipped by 3 bases and J by 3 bases; unmatched bases: 6. Germline-derived CDR1 and CDR2 are MNHEY and SMNVEV (reference sequence). The CDR3 totals 16 residues. The CDR3 DNA sequence: TGTGCCAGCAGTTTCGACAGGGGAATCGACACCGGGGAGCTGTTTTTT. It codes for CASSFDRGIDTGELFF.

CDR3 in amino acids: CASRDRAGETQYF. In nucleotides, the CDR3 is TGTGCCAGTCGAGACAGGGCCGGGGAGACCCAGTACTTC. The chain has TRBV6-5 and TRBJ2-5; 7 nucleotides align to TRBD1. The length of the CDR3 is 13 residues. The germline V gene has CDR1 MNHEY and CDR2 SVGAGI. With V trimmed by 9 bases and J by 5 bases, 9 bases remained unmatched.

The chain joins TRBV28 to TRBJ1-5; D is perhaps TRBD1 (5 bases). Germline V gives CDR1 MDHEN, CDR2 SYDVKM. The length of the CDR3 is 17 residues. V dropped 2 bases and J dropped 0 bases, with 14 bases sitting between them. In nucleotides, the CDR3 is TGTGCCAGCAGTTTAAACCCCGGGGGATATAGCAATCAGCCCCAGCATTTT. Its translation: CASSLNPGGYSNQPQHF.

The chain is built from TRBV4-2 and TRBJ1-1, with a tentative D call TRBD1 (6 bases). The germline V gene has CDR1 LGHNA and CDR2 YNFKEQ. This CDR3 contains 19 residues. V was pared by 1 base and J by 0 bases, with 21 bases between. The CDR3 loop reads CASSQAQRGGPRMNTEAFF. As DNA, the CDR3 is TGTGCCAGCAGCCAAGCCCAGAGGGGGGGGCCGAGGATGAACACTGAAGCTTTCTTT.

The CDR3 spells CASSAGAGVSTGELFF. CDR3 nucleotide sequence: TGTGCCAGCAGCGCCGGAGCGGGAGTTAGCACCGGGGAGCTGTTTTTT. The V call is TRBV9, the J call TRBJ2-2; TRBD2 agrees at 8 bases. The V segment lost 3 bases and the J segment 4 bases; nucleotides outside the gene matches: 8. This CDR3 has 16 amino acids. Germline V lookup: CDR1 SGDLS, CDR2 YYNGEE.

The chain is built from TRBV19 and TRBJ1-5; D might be TRBD1 (6 bases). The CDR3 loop spans 13 amino acids. In germline, CDR1 is LNHDA, CDR2 SQIVND (reference sequence). The V end lost 9 bases, the J end lost 11 bases, and 20 bases lay between the germline ends. This chain's CDR3 is CARGGACKRTQHF. The CDR3 nucleotides read TGTGCCAGGGGGGGGGCCTGTAAAAGGACCCAGCATTTT.